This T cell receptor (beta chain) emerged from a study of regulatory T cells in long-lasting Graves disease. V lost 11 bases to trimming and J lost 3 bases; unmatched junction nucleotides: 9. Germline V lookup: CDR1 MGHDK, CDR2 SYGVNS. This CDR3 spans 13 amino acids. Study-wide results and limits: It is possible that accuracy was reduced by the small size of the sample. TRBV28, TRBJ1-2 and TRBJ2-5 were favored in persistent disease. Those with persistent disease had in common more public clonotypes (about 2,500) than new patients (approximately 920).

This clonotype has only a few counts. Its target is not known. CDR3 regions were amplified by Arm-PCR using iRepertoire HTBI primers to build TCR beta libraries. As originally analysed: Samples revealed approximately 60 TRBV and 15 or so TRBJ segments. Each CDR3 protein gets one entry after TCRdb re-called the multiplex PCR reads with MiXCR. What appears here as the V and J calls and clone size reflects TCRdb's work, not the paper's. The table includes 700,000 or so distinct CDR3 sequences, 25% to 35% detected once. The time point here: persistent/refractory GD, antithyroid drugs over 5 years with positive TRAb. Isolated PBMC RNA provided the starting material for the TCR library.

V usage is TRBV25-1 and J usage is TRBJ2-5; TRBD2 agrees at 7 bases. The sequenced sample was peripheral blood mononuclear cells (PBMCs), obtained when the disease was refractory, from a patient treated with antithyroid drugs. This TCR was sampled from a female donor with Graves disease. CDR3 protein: CAGRSSGKETQYF. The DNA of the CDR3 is TGTGCCGGGCGATCTAGCGGCAAAGAGACCCAGTACTTC.